One and the same sample provided the 32 T cell receptor beta chains below, sequenced in a study of T cell responses to AZD1222 COVID-19 vaccine (dated by TCRdb to the early 2020s). Interpreted using the paper, the time point label stands for: baseline before first vaccination. The method was the immunoSEQ multiplex PCR assay. The table comes from immuneACCESS by way of TCRdb, which keeps in-frame sequences with V and J called. Part of the clones is missing from these tables; in studies checked, under half for an unresolved V gene and the rest for unknown reasons. The sample data list about 110,000 clones, and 80% to 95% of these were observed just once. The ten largest clones capture 7.8% of the sample. The sequencing used peripheral blood, collected on day 0 of AZD1222 vaccination. All receptors come from an adult in good health.

The gene calls are TRBV4-1 and TRBJ1-1; D not resolved. With 1 base removed from V and 6 bases from J, the gap between germline ends came to 9 bases. The CDR3 is 13 amino acids. Per the germline V gene, CDR1 is MGHRA and CDR2 is YSYEKL. In DNA, the CDR3 is TGCGCCAGCAGCCAAGTACCCTACGCTGAAGCTTTCTTT. It yields the protein CASSQVPYAEAFF.

V is TRBV7-7 and J is TRBJ2-5; TRBD2 matches at 10 bases. CDR1 is SSHAT, CDR2 FNYEAQ, per germline (reference sequence). V lost 2 bases to trimming and J lost 6 bases; unmatched junction nucleotides: 3. The CDR3 loop spans 14 amino acids. The CDR3 is CASSLSGLAKTQYF. In DNA form, the CDR3 reads TGTGCCAGCAGCTTATCGGGACTAGCGAAGACCCAGTACTTC.

The chain recombines TRBV18 with TRBJ2-1; 8 positions agree with TRBD1. V shed 6 bases and J 4 bases; nucleotides not matched to a gene: 8. Looked up from germline, CDR1 is KGHSH and CDR2 is LQKENI. CDR3 length: 15 residues. The DNA of the CDR3 is TGTGCCAGCTCTGCGGACAGGGTCTCATACAATGAGCAGTTCTTC. It yields the protein CASSADRVSYNEQFF.

This clone was found once. V is TRBV9 and J is TRBJ2-5; 13 positions match TRBD2. V dropped 0 bases and J dropped 5; count of bases not matched to a gene: 4. The CDR3 loop spans 16 amino acids. The germline CDR1 and CDR2 sequences are SGDLS and YYNGEE. Here the CDR3 DNA reads TGTGCCAGCAGCGTAGAACTAGCGGGGGGGCGGGAGACCCAGTACTTC. Protein: CASSVELAGGRETQYF.

This clone was seen once. The chain couples TRBV11-2 to TRBJ1-3, with a weak D call TRBD1 (6 bases). The germline gives CDR1 SGHAT, CDR2 FQNNGV. Between the trimmed V and J ends, which lost 1 base and 4 bases, there was a span of 11 bases. The length of the CDR3 is 15 residues. The CDR3 protein is CASSLVTGRGNTIYF. DNA for the CDR3: TGTGCCAGCAGCTTAGTAACAGGGCGAGGAAACACCATATATTTT. Combining the CDR3 with reference TRBV11-2 and TRBJ1-3 gives the whole variable domain EAGVAQSPRYKIIEKRQSVAFWCNPISGHATLYWYQQILGQGPKLLIQFQNNGVVDDSQLPKDRFSAERLKGVDSTLKIQPAKLEDSAVYLCASSLVTGRGNTIYFGEGSWLTVV.

This clone is a singleton in its sample. The gene calls are TRBV3-1 (or the pseudogene TRBV3-2) and TRBJ1-1; D ambiguous. CDR3 length equals 15 residues. V shed 3 bases and J shed 3 bases, with 14 bases lying between them. Germline-derived CDR1 and CDR2 are LGHDT and YNNKEL (reference sequence). In DNA form, the CDR3 reads TGTGCCAGCAGCCAGGGCCGAATTAGGGACACTGAAGCTTTCTTT. This translates into CASSQGRIRDTEAFF.

The chain links TRBV5-1 to TRBJ2-2; D uncertain. This CDR3 contains 13 residues. Germline V gene sequence: CDR1 SGHRS, CDR2 YFSETQ. Trimming cost V 1 base and J 5 bases, with 6 bases left between them. The CDR3 DNA is TGCGCCAGCAGCTTGCCCCGAACCGGGGAGCTGTTTTTT. This gives the protein CASSLPRTGELFF.

The rearrangement joins TRBV6-5 to TRBJ1-4; D unclear. Trimming shortened V by 8 bases and J by 2 bases, and 12 bases separated the two germline ends. Germline V lookup: CDR1 MNHEY, CDR2 SVGAGI. The CDR3 has 14 amino acids. The CDR3 DNA sequence: TGTGCCAGCTCGTATGGGGAGACTAATGAAAAACTGTTTTTT. Translating it yields CASSYGETNEKLFF.

Here the CDR3 reads CAWSGLGATDTQYF. As DNA, the CDR3 is TGTGCCTGGAGTGGTCTGGGGGCCACAGATACGCAGTATTTT. This rearrangement joins TRBV30 to TRBJ2-3; D is possibly TRBD1 (6 bases). This CDR3 contains 14 residues. V was shortened by 1 base and J by 2 bases, with 10 bases between the two germline ends. In germline, CDR1 is GTSNPN, CDR2 SVGIG (reference sequence).

The chain employs TRBV28 and TRBJ2-2, with unresolved D. CDR3 size: 13 residues. Germline loops: CDR1 MDHEN, CDR2 SYDVKM. The V end was cut by 8 bases, the J end by 0 bases, with 7 bases between. The CDR3 DNA reads TGTGCCAGCGGGGTTTCGAACACCGGGGAGCTGTTTTTT. Translating it yields CASGVSNTGELFF. Using reference TRBV28 and TRBJ2-2 for the parts outside the CDR3, the full variable domain is DVKVTQSSRYLVKRTGEKVFLECVQDMDHENMFWYRQDPGLGLRLIYFSYDVKMKEKGDIPEGYSVSREKKERFSLILESASTNQTSMYLCASGVSNTGELFFGEGSRLTVL.

The rearrangement links TRBV6-5 to TRBJ1-5, with TRBD1 matching over 7 bases. The ends lost 5 bases at V and 6 bases at J; junction bases unmatched: 7. The CDR3 has 14 residues. Germline CDR1 and CDR2: MNHEY and SVGAGI. The CDR3 DNA reads as TGTGCCAGCAGTACAAAACAGGGGATTCAGCCCCAGCATTTT. Its translation: CASSTKQGIQPQHF.

In its sample, this clone was seen once. The chain employs TRBV24-1 and TRBJ1-2; perhaps TRBD1 as D (5 bases). Germline CDR1 KGHDR, CDR2 SFDVKD. The V gene lost 3 bases and the J gene lost 4 bases, with 14 bases spanning the gap. CDR3 length: 15 amino acids. CDR3 residues: CATSDPRDVSYGYTF. CDR3 sequence (DNA): TGTGCCACCAGTGATCCACGGGACGTAAGCTATGGCTACACCTTC.

The genes are TRBV10-3 and TRBJ2-1; D call uncertain. There are 11 residues in the CDR3. In germline, CDR1 is ENHRY, CDR2 SYGVKD. V dropped 3 bases and J dropped 3 bases, with 0 bases sitting between them. Here the CDR3 reads CAISDYNEQFF. The CDR3 nucleotides read TGTGCCATCAGTGACTACAATGAGCAGTTCTTC.

The V gene is TRBV4-2, the J gene TRBJ2-7; weak D call: TRBD2 (5 bases). CDR3 length equals 13 residues. Deletions cut 1 base from V and 1 base from J, with 5 bases between. CDR1 and CDR2 (germline): LGHNA, YNFKEQ. CDR3 bases: TGTGCCAGCAGCCAAGTAGCGTCCTACGAGCAGTACTTC. Amino acid sequence: CASSQVASYEQYF.

The chain carries TRBV28 and TRBJ1-1; no firm D call. Germline V gene sequence: CDR1 MDHEN, CDR2 SYDVKM. Trimming took off 1 base at V and 11 bases at J, with 8 bases between the two ends. This CDR3 comprises 11 residues. The CDR3 here is CASSLLGSAFF. The DNA for the CDR3 is TGTGCCAGCAGTTTATTGGGCTCTGCTTTCTTT.

This clone showed up just once. The chain is built from TRBV6-5 and TRBJ1-1; D gene ambiguous. Germline V CDR1 and CDR2: MNHEY, SVGAGI. Trimming shortened V by 2 bases and J by 1 base, and 11 bases separated the two germline ends. This CDR3 comprises 15 residues. The CDR3 nucleotides read TGTGCCAGCAGTTACGGCGGGATAAGGAACACTGAAGCTTTCTTT. This translates into CASSYGGIRNTEAFF.

The chain has TRBV6-6 and TRBJ2-1; 14 bases fit TRBD2. Germline lookup yields CDR1 MNHNY and CDR2 SVGAGI (reference sequence). Unmatched junction bases numbered 6, after V lost 5 bases and J lost 9 bases. The CDR3 runs to 15 residues. CDR3 bases: TGTGCCAGCAGTAAGACTAGCGGGGGGGCCGGTGAGCAGTTCTTC. Translated: CASSKTSGGAGEQFF.

The chain is built from TRBV19 and TRBJ2-7, with a possible D match to TRBD1 (5 bases). Trimming shortened V by 6 bases and J by 7 bases, and 16 bases separated the two germline ends. This CDR3 contains 13 residues. Germline V CDR1 and CDR2: LNHDA, SQIVND (reference sequence). For the CDR3, the DNA is TGTGCCAGTAGGCCAGGGATAGATCTAGAGCAGTACTTC. This sequence encodes CASRPGIDLEQYF.

The chain couples TRBV24-1 to TRBJ1-2, with unresolved D. Trimming removed 6 bases from V and 2 bases from J, with 6 bases in between. The CDR3 contains 12 residues. The germline CDR1 and CDR2 sequences are KGHDR and SFDVKD. The CDR3 here is CATSQGNYGYTF. The CDR3 DNA is TGTGCCACCAGTCAAGGGAACTATGGCTACACCTTC.

The CDR3 protein is CASSEGGYNSPLHF. The DNA of the CDR3 is TGTGCCAGCAGTGAAGGGGGTTATAATTCACCCCTCCACTTT. The chain couples TRBV28 to TRBJ1-6; a weak D match, TRBD1 (6 bases). The V and J ends lost 5 bases and 4 bases respectively, with 9 bases between them. This CDR3 region has 14 residues. Germline assignment: CDR1 MDHEN and CDR2 SYDVKM.

This clone was recorded a few times. The rearrangement joins TRBV5-6 to TRBJ1-5; D uncertain. The CDR3 consists of 14 residues. Germline-derived CDR1 and CDR2 are SGHDT and YYEEEE. V was pared by 4 bases and J by 5 bases, with 13 bases between. CDR3: CASSRRIRDQPQHF. The CDR3 coding sequence is TGTGCCAGCAGCCGTCGGATACGCGATCAGCCCCAGCATTTT. Based on the CDR3 plus reference TRBV5-6 and TRBJ1-5, the full variable domain is DAGVTQSPTHLIKTRGQQVTLRCSPKSGHDTVSWYQQALGQGPQFIFQYYEEEERQRGNFPDRFSGHQFPNYSSELNVNALLLGDSALYLCASSRRIRDQPQHFGDGTRLSIL.

This chain joins TRBV24-1 and TRBJ1-1; no clear D gene. Per germline, CDR1 KGHDR and CDR2 SFDVKD. The CDR3 extends over 13 amino acids. V was cut by 1 base and J by 8 bases, with 10 bases left in between. In DNA form, the CDR3 reads TGTGCCACCAGTGATTTCAAGTCGCCGGAAGCTTTCTTT. Its translation: CATSDFKSPEAFF.

This clone has a single count. The rearrangement uses TRBV7-9 and TRBJ2-3, with D hard to call. Germline V gene sequence: CDR1 SEHNR, CDR2 FQNEAQ (reference sequence). The CDR3 is 14 amino acids. V shed 3 bases and J shed 1 base, with 8 bases lying between them. The CDR3 loop is CASSFLPGTDTQYF. The CDR3 coding sequence is TGTGCCAGCAGCTTCCTTCCGGGCACAGATACGCAGTATTTT.

The chain has TRBV11-3 and TRBJ1-2; D ambiguous. This CDR3 contains 12 residues. V gave up 5 bases and J gave up 6 bases, with 10 bases separating them. Germline CDR1 is SGHNT and CDR2 is YENEEA. The CDR3 here is CASSKGHDGYTF. CDR3 nucleotide sequence: TGTGCCAGCAGCAAAGGGCATGATGGCTACACCTTC.

This clone has only one observation. The chain links TRBV7-9 to TRBJ2-6; no clear D. V was clipped by 8 bases and J by 1 base, with 9 bases between them. Germline values: CDR1 SEHNR, CDR2 FQNEAQ (reference sequence). There are 14 residues in the CDR3. DNA for the CDR3: TGTGCCAGCCCCTCCGGATCTGGGGCCAACGTCCTGACTTTC. Amino acid sequence: CASPSGSGANVLTF.

The chain carries TRBV11-1 and TRBJ2-5; no firm D call. V dropped 5 bases and J dropped 5 bases, with 9 bases sitting between them. The CDR3 loop spans 12 amino acids. Germline values: CDR1 SGHAT, CDR2 FQDESV (reference sequence). Here the CDR3 reads CASSRYGETQYF. The CDR3 nucleotides read TGTGCCAGCAGCCGCTATGGGGAGACCCAGTACTTC. The full variable domain, its missing parts supplied by reference TRBV11-1 and TRBJ2-5, is EAEVAQSPRYKITEKSQAVAFWCDPISGHATLYWYRQILGQGPELLVQFQDESVVDDSQLPKDRFSAERLKGVDSTLKIQPAELGDSAMYLCASSRYGETQYFGPGTRLLVL.

For this clone: This specimen includes other DNA sequences encoding the same CDR3. The gene calls are TRBV28 and TRBJ1-2; D unresolved. Between the trimmed V and J ends, which lost 3 bases and 1 base, there was a span of 9 bases. The CDR3 extends over 14 amino acids. Per the germline V gene, CDR1 is MDHEN and CDR2 is SYDVKM. CDR3 coding DNA: TGTGCCAGCAGTTTGGGCACCCTTAACTATGGCTACACCTTC. Amino acid sequence: CASSLGTLNYGYTF.

This chain links TRBV18 with TRBJ1-1; D is unclear. V dropped 4 bases and J dropped 1 base, with 7 bases sitting between them. The V gene's germline CDR1 is KGHSH and CDR2 LQKENI. The CDR3 sequence is 13 residues long. Here the CDR3 reads CASSLDSNTEAFF. For the CDR3, the DNA is TGTGCCAGCTCACTAGATTCGAACACTGAAGCTTTCTTT.

The CDR3 protein is CASSRPSERGRRTDTQYF. The CDR3 bases are TGTGCCAGCAGTCGACCCTCTGAGCGGGGGAGACGCACAGATACGCAGTATTTT. V and J are TRBV27 and TRBJ2-3; TRBD2 matches 8 bases. The CDR3 runs 18 residues. Germline CDR1 reads MNHEY; CDR2 reads SMNVEV (reference sequence). The J segment lost 1 base and the V segment lost 5 bases, leaving 14 bases of the junction unmatched.

This clone has only one observation. The chain couples TRBV6-5 to TRBJ1-2; 9 bases match TRBD1. This CDR3 spans 13 amino acids. Germline V gene data show CDR1 as MNHEY and CDR2 as SVGAGI. V gave up 6 bases and J gave up 7 bases; unmatched junction bases: 6. The CDR3 sequence is CASRTGTGFGYTF. The CDR3 DNA reads TGTGCCAGCAGAACCGGGACAGGGTTTGGCTACACCTTC.

The CDR3 nucleotides read TGTGCCTGGACCCAGGGGCATTCCTACGAGCAGTACTTC. This gives the protein CAWTQGHSYEQYF. The chain has TRBV30 and TRBJ2-7; possibly TRBD1 for D (6 bases). CDR3 length equals 13 residues. The ends were cut back, 4 bases at V and 1 base at J, with 11 bases in the middle. CDR1 and CDR2 (germline): GTSNPN, SVGIG (reference sequence). Full variable domain (rest looked up from reference TRBV30 and TRBJ2-7): SQTIHQWPATLVQPVGSPLSLECTVEGTSNPNLYWYRQAAGRGLQLLFYSVGIGQISSEVPQNLSASRPQDRQFILSSKKLLLSDSGFYLCAWTQGHSYEQYFGPGTRLTVT.

The chain combines TRBV19 with TRBJ2-2; 7 nucleotides line up with TRBD2. V shed 6 bases and J 7 bases; nucleotides not matched to a gene: 14. The CDR3 covers 16 residues. Germline-derived CDR1 and CDR2 are LNHDA and SQIVND (reference sequence). The DNA for the CDR3 is TGTGCCAGTAGCGGTCAGGGAGGGATGGGCTTCGGGGAGCTGTTTTTT. It encodes CASSGQGGMGFGELFF.